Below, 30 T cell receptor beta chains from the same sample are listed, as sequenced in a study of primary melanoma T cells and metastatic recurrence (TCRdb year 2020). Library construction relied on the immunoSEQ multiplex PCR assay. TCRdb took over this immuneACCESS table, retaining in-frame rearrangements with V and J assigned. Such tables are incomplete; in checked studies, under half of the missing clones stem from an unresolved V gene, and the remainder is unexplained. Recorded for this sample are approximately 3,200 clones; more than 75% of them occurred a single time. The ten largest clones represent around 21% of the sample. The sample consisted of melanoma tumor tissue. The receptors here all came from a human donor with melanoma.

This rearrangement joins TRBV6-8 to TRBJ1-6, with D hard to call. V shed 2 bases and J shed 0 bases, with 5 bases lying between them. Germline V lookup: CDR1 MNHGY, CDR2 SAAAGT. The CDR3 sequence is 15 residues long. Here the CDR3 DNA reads TGTGCCAGCAGTTACGCGAGCTCCTATAATTCACCCCTCCACTTT. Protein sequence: CASSYASSYNSPLHF.

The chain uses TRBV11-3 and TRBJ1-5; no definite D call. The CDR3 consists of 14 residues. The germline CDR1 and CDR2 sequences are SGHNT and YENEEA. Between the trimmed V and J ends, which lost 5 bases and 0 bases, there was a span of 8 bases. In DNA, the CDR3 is TGTGCCAGCAGCCGGACGGGTAGCAATCAGCCCCAGCATTTT. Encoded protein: CASSRTGSNQPQHF.

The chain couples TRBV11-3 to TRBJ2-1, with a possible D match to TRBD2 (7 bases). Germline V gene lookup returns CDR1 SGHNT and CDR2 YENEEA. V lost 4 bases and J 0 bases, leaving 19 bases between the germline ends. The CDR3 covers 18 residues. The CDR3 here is CASSSRIRGGSSYNEQFF. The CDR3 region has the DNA TGTGCCAGCAGCTCTCGAATTAGGGGGGGCAGCTCCTACAATGAGCAGTTCTTC.

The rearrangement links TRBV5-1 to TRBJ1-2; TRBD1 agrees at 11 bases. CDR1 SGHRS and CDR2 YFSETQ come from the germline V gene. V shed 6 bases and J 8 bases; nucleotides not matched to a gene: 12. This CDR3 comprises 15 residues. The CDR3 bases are TGCGCCAGCACCCACCGGACAGGGGGCTCAGGCGGCTACACCTTC. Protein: CASTHRTGGSGGYTF. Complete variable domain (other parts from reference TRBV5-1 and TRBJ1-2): KAGVTQTPRYLIKTRGQQVTLSCSPISGHRSVSWYQQTPGQGLQFLFEYFSETQRNKGNFPGRFSGRQFSNSRSEMNVSTLELGDSALYLCASTHRTGGSGGYTFGSGTRLTVV.

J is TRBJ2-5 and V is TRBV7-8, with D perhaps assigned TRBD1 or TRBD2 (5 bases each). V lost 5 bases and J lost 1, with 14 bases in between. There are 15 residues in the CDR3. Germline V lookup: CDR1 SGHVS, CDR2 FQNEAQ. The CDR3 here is CASSIIGTLQETQYF. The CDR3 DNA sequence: TGTGCCAGCAGCATCATCGGGACCCTCCAAGAGACCCAGTACTTC.

CDR3 coding DNA: TGCGCCAGCAGCCCGGACAGGGGGTTTCCTTCTGGGGCCAACGTCCTGACTTTC. This gives the protein CASSPDRGFPSGANVLTF. The chain uses TRBV5-1 and TRBJ2-6; 10 bases map to TRBD1. The CDR3 has 18 residues. CDR1 and CDR2 (germline): SGHRS, YFSETQ. V shed 4 bases, J shed 1 base, and the junction held 8 bases outside the gene matches.

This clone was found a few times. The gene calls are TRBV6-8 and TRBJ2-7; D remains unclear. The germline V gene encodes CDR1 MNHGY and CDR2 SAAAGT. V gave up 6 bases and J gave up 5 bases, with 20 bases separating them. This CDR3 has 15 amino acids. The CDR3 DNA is TGTGCCAGCAGGCGCCGGGCCTTTCTTTCCCACGAGCAGTACTTC. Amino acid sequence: CASRRRAFLSHEQYF.

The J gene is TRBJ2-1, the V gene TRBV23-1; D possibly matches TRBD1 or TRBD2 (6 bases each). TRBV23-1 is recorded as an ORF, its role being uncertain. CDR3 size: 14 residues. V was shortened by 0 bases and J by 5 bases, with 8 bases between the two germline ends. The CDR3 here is CASSQSGGDNEQFF. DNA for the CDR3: TGCGCCAGCAGTCAATCCGGGGGCGACAATGAGCAGTTCTTC.

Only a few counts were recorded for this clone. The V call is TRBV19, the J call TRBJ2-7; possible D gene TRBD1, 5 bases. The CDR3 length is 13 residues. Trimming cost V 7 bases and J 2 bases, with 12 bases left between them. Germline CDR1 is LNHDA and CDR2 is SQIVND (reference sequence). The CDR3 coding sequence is TGTGCCAGTAAGCGCAGGGCAGCCTACGAGCAGTACTTC. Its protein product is CASKRRAAYEQYF.

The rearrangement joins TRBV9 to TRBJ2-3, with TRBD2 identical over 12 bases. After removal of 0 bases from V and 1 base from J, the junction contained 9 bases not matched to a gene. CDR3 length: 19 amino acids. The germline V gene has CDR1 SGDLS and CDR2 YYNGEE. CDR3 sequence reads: CASSVGFASGREGTDTQYF. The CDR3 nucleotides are TGTGCCAGCAGCGTAGGTTTCGCTAGCGGGAGGGAGGGCACAGATACGCAGTATTTT.

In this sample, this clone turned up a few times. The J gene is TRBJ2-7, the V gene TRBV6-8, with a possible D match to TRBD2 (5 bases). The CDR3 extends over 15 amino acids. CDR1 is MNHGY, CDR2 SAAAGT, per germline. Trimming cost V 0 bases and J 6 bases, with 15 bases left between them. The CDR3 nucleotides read TGTGCCAGCAGTTACTCGTTGCCGGGGTACAGCGAGCAGTACTTC. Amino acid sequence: CASSYSLPGYSEQYF.

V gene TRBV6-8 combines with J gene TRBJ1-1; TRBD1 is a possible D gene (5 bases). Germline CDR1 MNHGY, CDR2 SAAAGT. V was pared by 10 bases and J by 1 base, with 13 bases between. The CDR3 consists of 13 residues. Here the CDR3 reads CAIKGPRNTEAFF. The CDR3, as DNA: TGTGCCATCAAGGGACCCAGGAACACTGAAGCTTTCTTT.

The CDR3 DNA reads TGTGCCAGCAGCTGGGGCAGGCTGGGAGGCTATGGCTACACCTTC. Amino acid sequence: CASSWGRLGGYGYTF. The chain links TRBV7-6 to TRBJ1-2; maybe TRBD1 (5 bases). The CDR3 spans 15 residues. From germline, CDR1 is SGHVS and CDR2 FNYEAQ. The V and J ends lost 4 bases and 4 bases respectively, with 16 bases between them.

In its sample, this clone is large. The CDR3 DNA is TGTGCCAGCAGGGCTTGGACAGGGGCCTACTACGAGCAGTACTTC. Amino acids: CASRAWTGAYYEQYF. This chain connects TRBV6-8 to TRBJ2-7, with 9 bases lining up with TRBD1. The CDR3 runs to 15 residues. J gave up 3 bases and V 6 bases, and 9 bases lay outside the gene matches. Germline CDR1 MNHGY, CDR2 SAAAGT.

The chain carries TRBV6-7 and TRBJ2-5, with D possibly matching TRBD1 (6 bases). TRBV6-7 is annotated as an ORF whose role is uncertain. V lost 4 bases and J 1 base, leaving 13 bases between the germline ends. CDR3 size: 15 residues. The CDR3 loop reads CASSSKTGFQETQYF. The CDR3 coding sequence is TGTGCCAGCAGTTCTAAGACAGGTTTCCAAGAGACCCAGTACTTC.

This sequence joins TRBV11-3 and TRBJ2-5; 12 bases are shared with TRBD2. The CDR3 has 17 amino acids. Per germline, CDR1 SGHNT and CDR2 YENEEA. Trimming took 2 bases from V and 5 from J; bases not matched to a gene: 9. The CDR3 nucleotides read TGTGCCAGCAGCTTAAAGGGGCTAGCGGGAGGGTTGGAGACCCAGTACTTC. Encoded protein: CASSLKGLAGGLETQYF.

For the CDR3, the DNA is TGTGCCAGCAGCCGGGGTGACACAGATACGCAGTATTTT. This sequence encodes CASSRGDTDTQYF. The rearrangement uses TRBV6-8 and TRBJ2-3; weak D call: TRBD2 (5 bases). Per the germline V gene, CDR1 is MNHGY and CDR2 is SAAAGT. The CDR3 has 13 amino acids. Trimming cost V 6 bases and J 2 bases, with 9 bases left between them.

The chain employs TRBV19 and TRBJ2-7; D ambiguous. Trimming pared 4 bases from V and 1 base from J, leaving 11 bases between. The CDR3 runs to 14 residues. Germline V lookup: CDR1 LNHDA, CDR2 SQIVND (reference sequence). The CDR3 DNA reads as TGTGCCAGTAGTAGAAGGGCACAATCCTACGAGCAGTACTTC. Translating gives CASSRRAQSYEQYF.

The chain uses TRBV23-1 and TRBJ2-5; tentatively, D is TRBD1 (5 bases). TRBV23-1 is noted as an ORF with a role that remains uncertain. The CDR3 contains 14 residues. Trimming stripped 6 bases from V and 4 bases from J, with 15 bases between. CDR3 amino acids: CASSSEWGPETQYF. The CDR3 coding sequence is TGCGCCAGCAGCTCCGAGTGGGGCCCAGAGACCCAGTACTTC.

The chain's CDR3 is CASSVAERGPYGYTF. DNA of the CDR3: TGTGCCAGCAGCGTAGCTGAGAGGGGCCCTTATGGCTACACCTTC. The gene calls are TRBV9 and TRBJ1-2; the D gene is possibly TRBD1 (5 bases). CDR1 is SGDLS, CDR2 YYNGEE, per germline. The V gene lost 0 bases and the J gene lost 5 bases, with 14 bases spanning the gap. The CDR3 is 15 amino acids.

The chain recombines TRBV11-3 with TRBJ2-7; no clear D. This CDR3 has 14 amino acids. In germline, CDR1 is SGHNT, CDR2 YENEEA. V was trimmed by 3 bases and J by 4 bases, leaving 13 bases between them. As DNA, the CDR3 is TGTGCCAGCAGCTTGGTAAGGGAAGGGTACGAGCAGTACTTC. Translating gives CASSLVREGYEQYF.

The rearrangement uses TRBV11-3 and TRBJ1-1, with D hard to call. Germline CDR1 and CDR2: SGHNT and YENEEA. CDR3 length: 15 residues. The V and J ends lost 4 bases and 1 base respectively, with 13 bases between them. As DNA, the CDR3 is TGTGCCAGCAGCTCCACGCCGGACTCGAACACTGAAGCTTTCTTT. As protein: CASSSTPDSNTEAFF.

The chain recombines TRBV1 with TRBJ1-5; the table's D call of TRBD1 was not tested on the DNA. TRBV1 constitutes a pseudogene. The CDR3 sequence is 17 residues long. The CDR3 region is CASSQNPGQGANQPQHF. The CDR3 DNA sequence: TGCGCCAGCAGCCAAAACCCGGGACAGGGGGCAAATCAGCCCCAGCATTTT.

The chain's CDR3 is CATLPRGTGGREQFF. The CDR3 DNA reads as TGTGCCACCCTCCCCCGCGGGACAGGGGGCCGTGAGCAGTTCTTC. The rearrangement links TRBV19 to TRBJ2-1, with 12 bases that match TRBD1. J lost 9 bases, V lost 10 bases, and 13 bases had no gene match. Germline loops: CDR1 LNHDA, CDR2 SQIVND (reference sequence). The CDR3 is 15 amino acids. Based on the CDR3 plus reference TRBV19 and TRBJ2-1, the full variable domain is DGGITQSPKYLFRKEGQNVTLSCEQNLNHDAMYWYRQDPGQGLRLIYYSQIVNDFQKGDIAEGYSVSREKKESFPLTVTSAQKNPTAFYLCATLPRGTGGREQFFGPGTRLTVL.

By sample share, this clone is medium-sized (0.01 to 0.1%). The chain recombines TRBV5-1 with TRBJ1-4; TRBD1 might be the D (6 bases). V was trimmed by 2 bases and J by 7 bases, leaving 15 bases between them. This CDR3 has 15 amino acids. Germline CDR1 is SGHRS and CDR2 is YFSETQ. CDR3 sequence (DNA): TGCGCCAGCAGCTTCTTGGGGGGCAAGGGTGAAAAACTGTTTTTT. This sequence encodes CASSFLGGKGEKLFF.

CDR3 coding DNA: TGTGCCACCAGCAGAGATCGGGCCAGGAGCACAGATACGCAGTATTTT. Translating gives CATSRDRARSTDTQYF. J is TRBJ2-3 and V is TRBV15; no firm D call. Trimming took off 0 bases at V and 0 bases at J, with 10 bases between the two ends. The CDR3 covers 16 residues. Germline CDR1 LNHNV, CDR2 YYDKDF (reference sequence).

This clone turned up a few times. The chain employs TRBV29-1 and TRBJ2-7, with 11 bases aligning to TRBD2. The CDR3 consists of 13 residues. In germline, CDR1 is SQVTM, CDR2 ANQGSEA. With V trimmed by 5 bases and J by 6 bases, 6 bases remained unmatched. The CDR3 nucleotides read TGCAGCGTTAAGTTTAGCGGGAGGGTCGAGCAGTACTTC. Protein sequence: CSVKFSGRVEQYF.

CDR3 residues: CASSLGTGVQETQYF. CDR3 nucleotide sequence: TGCGCCAGCAGCTTGGGGACAGGGGTACAAGAGACCCAGTACTTC. The V and J genes are TRBV5-1 and TRBJ2-5; 9 bases line up with TRBD1. Trimming at V came to 0 bases and at J to 2 bases, leaving 2 bases not matched to a gene. Germline V gives CDR1 SGHRS, CDR2 YFSETQ. The CDR3 is 15 amino acids.

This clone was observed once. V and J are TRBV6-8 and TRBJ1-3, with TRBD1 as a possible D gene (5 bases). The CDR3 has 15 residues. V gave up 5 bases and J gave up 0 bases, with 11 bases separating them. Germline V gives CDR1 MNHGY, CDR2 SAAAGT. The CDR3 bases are TGTGCCAGCAGTCGTTTAGGGGCCTCTGGAAACACCATATATTTT. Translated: CASSRLGASGNTIYF.

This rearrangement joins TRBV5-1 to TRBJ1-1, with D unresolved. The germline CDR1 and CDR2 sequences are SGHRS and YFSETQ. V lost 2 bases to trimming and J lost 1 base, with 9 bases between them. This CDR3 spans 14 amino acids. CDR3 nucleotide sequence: TGCGCCAGCAGCTTCGACGGGCAGAACACTGAAGCTTTCTTT. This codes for CASSFDGQNTEAFF.